This T cell receptor beta chain came from a study of blood T cell repertoires in COVID-19. In the study overall: The United States, Italy and Spain were the sources of the acute and convalescent COVID-19 samples.

In germline, CDR1 is MDHEN, CDR2 SYDVKM. The CDR3 loop spans 14 amino acids. Deletions cut 5 bases from V and 11 bases from J, with 16 bases between. Using immunoSEQ multiplex PCR, the repertoire was profiled, and TCRdb retains in-frame clones only, with some absent. This sample yields 25,000 to 30,000 clones, of which about 87% are seen a single time; approximately 3% belongs to the top ten. The sequenced sample was peripheral blood. This chain joins TRBV28 and TRBJ1-6; D ambiguous. The sequence was obtained from a human donor in a cohort sampled during active COVID-19. The CDR3 spells CASSPLPTEAPLHF. The CDR3 DNA is TGTGCCAGCAGTCCCCTCCCAACGGAGGCACCCCTCCACTTT.